The 8 T cell receptor beta chains given below trace back to one sample, sequenced in a study of shared clonotypes between healthy human individuals. Sequenced by immunoSEQ multiplex PCR; TCRdb stores in-frame clones only, minus some. The table has 500,000 to 650,000 clones, roughly 79% seen once. Sequenced: PBMCs. The receptors stem from a woman aged 40 to 55 in good health. Some clones in this sample may be carry-over from other donors' samples.

This clone has just one count. The chain recombines TRBV6-6 with TRBJ2-2; possibly TRBD2 for D (6 bases). The ends were cut back, 4 bases at V and 1 base at J, with 13 bases in the middle. The CDR3 has 16 amino acids. In germline, CDR1 is MNHNY, CDR2 SVGAGI (reference sequence). The CDR3 protein is CASSSRGTGNTGELFF. CDR3 sequence (DNA): TGTGCCAGCAGTTCTCGAGGGACTGGGAACACCGGGGAGCTGTTTTTT.

The J gene is TRBJ2-7, the V gene TRBV19; no clear D gene. The CDR3 is 13 residues long. The V end was cut by 5 bases, the J end by 6 bases, with 14 bases between. The V gene's germline CDR1 is LNHDA and CDR2 SQIVND (reference sequence). The CDR3 is CASSPPSSGEQYF. DNA for the CDR3: TGTGCCAGTAGTCCCCCCTCTAGTGGCGAGCAGTACTTC.

The J gene is TRBJ2-7, the V gene TRBV20-1; the match to TRBD2 covers 8 bases. Germline CDR1 is DFQATT and CDR2 is SNEGSKA (reference sequence). The CDR3 has 10 residues. V lost 6 bases to trimming and J lost 7 bases; unmatched junction nucleotides: 2. CDR3: CSAGRGEQYF. CDR3 in DNA: TGCAGTGCCGGGAGGGGAGAGCAGTACTTC.

The genes are TRBV6-6 and TRBJ1-2; D gene unclear. Germline CDR1 is MNHNY and CDR2 is SVGAGI (reference sequence). The CDR3 sequence is 12 residues long. Trimming cost V 5 bases and J 4 bases, with 8 bases left between them. CDR3 sequence: CASSSQFYGYTF. CDR3 DNA sequence: TGTGCCAGCAGTAGTCAGTTCTATGGCTACACCTTC.

The rearrangement links TRBV6-6 to TRBJ2-6, with D uncertain. Germline V gene lookup returns CDR1 MNHNY and CDR2 SVGAGI (reference sequence). The CDR3 loop spans 16 amino acids. Trimming took 5 bases from V and 5 from J, leaving 16 bases between them. CDR3 DNA sequence: TGTGCCAGCAGTCCGCCGACACAAAGTCGGGCCAACGTCCTGACTTTC. It encodes CASSPPTQSRANVLTF.

The chain joins TRBV6-6 to TRBJ1-1, with D uncertain. The germline V and J ends were trimmed by 2 bases and 3 bases, with 16 bases remaining between them. The germline V gene has CDR1 MNHNY and CDR2 SVGAGI (reference sequence). This CDR3 contains 16 residues. CDR3: CASSYPVHQRDTEAFF. The CDR3 DNA follows: TGTGCCAGCAGTTACCCAGTCCACCAGCGGGACACTGAAGCTTTCTTT.

The rearrangement uses TRBV6-1 and TRBJ2-7, with 10 bases lining up with TRBD1. V was pared by 6 bases and J by 2 bases, with 7 bases of the junction left unmatched. Germline CDR1 MNHNS, CDR2 SASEGT. The CDR3 loop spans 15 amino acids. The CDR3 spells CASRAGTGAAYEQYF. The CDR3 nucleotides are TGTGCCAGCAGAGCCGGGACAGGGGCCGCCTACGAGCAGTACTTC.

This sequence joins TRBV6-1 and TRBJ2-3, with 7 bases matching TRBD2. The CDR3 runs to 15 residues. Germline-derived CDR1 and CDR2 are MNHNS and SASEGT. J lost 2 bases, V lost 2 bases, and 4 bases had no gene match. The CDR3 coding sequence is TGTGCCAGCAGTGAATGGGGGGGAAACACAGATACGCAGTATTTT. It yields the protein CASSEWGGNTDTQYF.